This T cell receptor (beta chain) derives from a study of sequential checkpoint blockade in melanoma. Background on the study: Arm A got nivolumab then ipilimumab; arm B the reverse, 1:1. Both treatment sequences were followed by maintenance nivolumab.

Treatment in this sample: randomized to nivolumab then ipilimumab (arm A) or the reverse (arm B). Only in-frame clones appear in the TCRdb table, and some are missing; sequencing was by immunoSEQ multiplex PCR. Counted here are more than 20,000 clones, 82% occurring once; the ten biggest clones make up about 9.9%. This CDR3 comprises 15 residues. V dropped 0 bases and J dropped 2 bases, with 10 bases sitting between them. CDR1 SGDLS and CDR2 YYNGEE come from the germline V gene. The sample here was CD8+ T cells sorted from blood (inferred from file names), taken from a patient given nivolumab and ipilimumab in sequence. This TCR was sampled from a human donor with melanoma. The J gene is TRBJ2-3, the V gene TRBV9; possibly TRBD1 for D (6 bases). CDR3 loop: CASSVAAGVTDTQYF. The CDR3 DNA reads TGTGCCAGCAGCGTAGCGGCAGGGGTCACAGATACGCAGTATTTT.